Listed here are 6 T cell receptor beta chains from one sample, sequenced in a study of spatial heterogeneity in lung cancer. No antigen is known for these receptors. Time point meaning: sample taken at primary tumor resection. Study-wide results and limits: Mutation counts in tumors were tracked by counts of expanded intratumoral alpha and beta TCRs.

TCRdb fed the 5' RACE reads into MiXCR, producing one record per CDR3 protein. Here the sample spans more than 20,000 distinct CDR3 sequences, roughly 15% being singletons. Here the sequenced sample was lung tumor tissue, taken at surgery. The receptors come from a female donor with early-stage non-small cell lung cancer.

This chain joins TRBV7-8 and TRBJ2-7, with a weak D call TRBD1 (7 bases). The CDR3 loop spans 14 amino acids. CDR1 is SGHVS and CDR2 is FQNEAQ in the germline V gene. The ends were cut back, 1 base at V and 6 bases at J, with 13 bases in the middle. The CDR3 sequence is CASSLGQGGSEQYF. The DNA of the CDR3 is TGTGCCAGCAGCTTAGGTCAGGGGGGAAGCGAGCAGTACTTC.

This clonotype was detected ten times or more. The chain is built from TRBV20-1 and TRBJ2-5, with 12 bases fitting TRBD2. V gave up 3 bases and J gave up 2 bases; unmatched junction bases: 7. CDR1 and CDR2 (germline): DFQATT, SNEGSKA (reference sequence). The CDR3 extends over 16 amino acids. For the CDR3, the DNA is TGCAGTGCTAGGGGATCTAGCGGGAGGGCACAAGAGACCCAGTACTTC. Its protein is CSARGSSGRAQETQYF.

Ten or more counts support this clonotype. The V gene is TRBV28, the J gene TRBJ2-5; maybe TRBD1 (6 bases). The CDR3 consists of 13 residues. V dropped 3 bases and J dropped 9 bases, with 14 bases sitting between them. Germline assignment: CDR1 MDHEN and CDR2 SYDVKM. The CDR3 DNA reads TGTGCCAGCAGTTTCGGGACACCACCAGCCCAGTACTTC. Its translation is CASSFGTPPAQYF.

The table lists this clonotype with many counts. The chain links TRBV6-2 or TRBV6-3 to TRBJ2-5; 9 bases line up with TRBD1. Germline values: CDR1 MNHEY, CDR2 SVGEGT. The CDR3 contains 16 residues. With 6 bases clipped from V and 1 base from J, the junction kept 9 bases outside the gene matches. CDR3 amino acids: CASREGQGLFQETQYF. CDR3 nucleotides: TGTGCCAGCAGGGAGGGACAGGGCCTTTTCCAAGAGACCCAGTACTTC.

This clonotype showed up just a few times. The CDR3 loop reads CASSYLAGDSYNEQFF. The CDR3 bases are TGTGCCAGCAGCTATCTGGCGGGAGACTCCTACAATGAGCAGTTCTTC. The chain links TRBV7-2 to TRBJ2-1; 7 bases agree with TRBD2. CDR1 is SGHTA, CDR2 FQGNSA, per germline. The CDR3 runs to 16 residues. V lost 4 bases to trimming and J lost 0 bases; unmatched junction nucleotides: 6.

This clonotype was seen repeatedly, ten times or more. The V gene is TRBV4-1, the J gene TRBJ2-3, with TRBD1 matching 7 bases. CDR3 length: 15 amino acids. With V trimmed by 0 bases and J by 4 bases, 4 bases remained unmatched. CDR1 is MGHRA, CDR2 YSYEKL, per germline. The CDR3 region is CASSQEQGTADTQYF. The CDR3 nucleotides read TGCGCCAGCAGCCAAGAACAGGGGACAGCAGATACGCAGTATTTT.